What follows are 5 T cell receptor beta chains derived from one specimen sequenced in a study of PD-L1 blockade in urothelial cancer. The time point denotes: pretreatment peripheral blood. Measured with immunoSEQ multiplex PCR; TCRdb has only the in-frame clones, and not every one. In the table there are tens of thousands of clones, roughly 89% of which are singletons. The material sequenced was PBMCs, taken around atezolizumab (anti-PD-L1) treatment. Receptor source: a woman between 55 and 75 years old with urothelial cancer.

The chain carries TRBV9 and TRBJ2-2; D unclear. The CDR3 is 15 residues long. Germline lookup yields CDR1 SGDLS and CDR2 YYNGEE. Trimming stripped 0 bases from V and 6 bases from J, with 12 bases between. The CDR3 region has the DNA TGTGCCAGCAGCGTAGCTACGAGCATCCCCGGGGAGCTGTTTTTT. Its protein product is CASSVATSIPGELFF.

The rearrangement joins TRBV27 to TRBJ2-1; 9 bases map to TRBD2. Losses at the gene ends were 5 bases for V and 6 bases for J; bases not matched to a gene: 8. Germline V lookup: CDR1 MNHEY, CDR2 SMNVEV (reference sequence). The CDR3 is 15 amino acids. The CDR3 DNA follows: TGTGCCAGCAGTAAAGGGCTAGCGGGGACCAATGAGCAGTTCTTC. It yields the protein CASSKGLAGTNEQFF.

The V gene is TRBV6-1, the J gene TRBJ2-2; 9 bases match TRBD1. Germline loops: CDR1 MNHNS, CDR2 SASEGT. This CDR3 has 15 residues. Trimming cost V 4 bases and J 3 bases; bases outside gene matches: 3. Written as DNA, the CDR3 is TGTGCCAGCAGTGGAGACAGGGGGGACACCGGGGAGCTGTTTTTT. Translating it yields CASSGDRGDTGELFF.

There are a few counts of this clone. The V and J genes are TRBV4-3 and TRBJ1-2; D call uncertain. The germline gives CDR1 LGHNA, CDR2 YSLEER. V was cut by 2 bases and J by 4 bases, with 11 bases left in between. This CDR3 region has 14 residues. The CDR3, as DNA: TGCGCCAGCAGCCAATCCCAGAGGGTCTATGGCTACACCTTC. This translates into CASSQSQRVYGYTF.

The chain recombines TRBV5-1 with TRBJ2-7; TRBD2 aligns across 7 bases. Germline assignment: CDR1 SGHRS and CDR2 YFSETQ. Trimming removed 4 bases from V and 0 bases from J; junction bases left unmatched: 16. This CDR3 has 18 amino acids. Here the CDR3 reads CASSTTGRASGSSYEQYF. CDR3 DNA: TGCGCCAGCAGCACGACTGGCCGGGCTAGCGGAAGCTCCTACGAGCAGTACTTC.